The text below deals with one T cell receptor beta chain. This clone's antigen is unknown. Base-call qualities are not available, and no considerably larger clone is one nucleotide away. High-throughput TCR beta sequencing profiled peripheral blood CD8+ and CD4+ T cells from healthy donors, Susac syndrome patients and multiple sclerosis patients. Susac syndrome patients met recently defined diagnostic criteria for definite or probable disease. Bulk CD8+ and CD4+ T cells were purified by magnetic negative isolation, whereas CD8+ TEMRA cells were enriched by FACS. Blood was collected in EDTA tubes and processed within 24 hours, with PBMCs isolated through density gradient centrifugation. PBMCs intended for TCR sequencing were frozen in liquid nitrogen and were later thawed in a 37 degrees C water bath. The sorted or isolated CD4+, CD8+ and CD8+ TEMRA cells reached a purity of at least 90%. These data are taken from a study of CD8 T cells in Susac syndrome (dated by TCRdb to about 2019). For the wider study: Of the Susac syndrome patients who were sequenced, over five had clinically active disease and fewer than ten were in clinical remission. The study used repertoire sequencing to test whether antigen drove CD8+ T cell activation and differentiation in Susac syndrome. At blood withdrawal, Susac syndrome patients were therapy-naive, treated with corticosteroids (with IVIg additionally given to some), or treated with IVIg alone. Results the study describes overall, beyond this receptor: In the CD4+ T cell repertoire of Susac syndrome patients, clonal expansion was not detected. The number of individuals in the TCR sequencing and HLA analysis was acknowledged as relatively small.

RNA was extracted using the RNeasy kit, and roughly 0.45 to 1 microgram was reverse transcribed with random hexamers. The immunoSEQ multiplex PCR assay, covering 54 Vbeta and 13 Jbeta segments, was used to amplify TCR beta CDR3 regions. Bias from PCR amplification was corrected by using a synthetic template baseline for primer optimization and for computational correction. The paper's processing steps were these. Reads were annotated to V, D and J genes per IMGT and analyzed with immunoSEQ Analyzer, keeping only productive sequences. Clonality was calculated as one minus the Shannon entropy normalized by log2 of the number of productive unique sequences. Public and private clones were assessed among the 100 most prevalent clones of each patient and control. Susac-specific clones were defined as absent from healthy and MS cohorts, over a thousand published viral clones and other ImmuneACCESS disease sequences. The public reads were reprocessed in TCRdb via fastp at Q25 and MiXCR, keeping in-frame beta chains. CDR3 protein duplicates are merged, each entry listing the most common genes and DNA. The V and J calls were not made by the authors but by TCRdb's processing. The sample records around 170,000 distinct CDR3 sequences, approximately 94% of which are singletons. Around 0.1% of the sample comes from the top ten.

As encoded in the germline V gene, CDR1 is SNHLY while CDR2 is FYNNEI. Between the V and J ends, shortened by 5 bases and 7 bases respectively, the junction contains 15 bases. The CDR3 has 14 amino acids, counting the end cysteine and phenylalanine. The read is trimmed to its CDR3 DNA, 42 bases read in frame from base 1. The TCR comes from a human donor with Susac syndrome. Sequencing was done on a sample of CD4+ T cells from PBMCs. Recombination joined TRBV2 with TRBJ2-1; confidence is insufficient to name the D gene. The sequenced DNA: TGTGCCAGCAGTCCCGACGAACTTAGGAATGAGCAGTTCTTC. Its protein reads: CASSPDELRNEQFF.